These T cell receptor beta chains were read from a single sample in a study of cytomegalovirus exposure and HLA in healthy donors. Clones were read by immunoSEQ multiplex PCR, and TCRdb kept only the in-frame ones, dropping some. The profile covers 100,000 to 150,000 clones, with roughly 80% appearing a single time and just over 8% taken by the ten largest. Input material: PBMCs. These receptors were taken from a woman in her forties or fifties in good health and CMV-seropositive. Each CDR3 is given with its conserved first and last residue. Some rows have no size entry. The others give once, few or many, or a class for an expanded clone.

j_call v_call clone_size cdr3_aa
TRBJ1-1 TRBV29-1 NA CSVAGPLNTEAFF
TRBJ1-2 TRBV18 NA CASSPVEGGRYGYTF
TRBJ2-7 TRBV6-5 NA CASRRTPLLGEQYF
TRBJ2-6 TRBV9 NA CASSVVDRGSSGANVLTF
TRBJ2-2 TRBV10-3 NA CAIKREVNTGELFF
TRBJ1-4 TRBV5-4 NA CASSDGLSLGEKLFF
TRBJ2-1 TRBV27 NA CASSRGASGSYNEQFF
TRBJ2-5 TRBV20-1 NA CSAPRGGEQYF
TRBJ1-2 TRBV2 NA CASSDRIGGYTF
TRBJ1-5 TRBV15 few CATSRVINQPQHF
TRBJ1-4 TRBV7-9 NA CASSRTGSENEKLFF
TRBJ1-1 TRBV7-9 NA CASSPSRDRANTKAFF
TRBJ2-2 TRBV6-5 NA CASSRGLNTGELFF
TRBJ2-1 TRBV2 NA CASWGQGAYYNEQFF